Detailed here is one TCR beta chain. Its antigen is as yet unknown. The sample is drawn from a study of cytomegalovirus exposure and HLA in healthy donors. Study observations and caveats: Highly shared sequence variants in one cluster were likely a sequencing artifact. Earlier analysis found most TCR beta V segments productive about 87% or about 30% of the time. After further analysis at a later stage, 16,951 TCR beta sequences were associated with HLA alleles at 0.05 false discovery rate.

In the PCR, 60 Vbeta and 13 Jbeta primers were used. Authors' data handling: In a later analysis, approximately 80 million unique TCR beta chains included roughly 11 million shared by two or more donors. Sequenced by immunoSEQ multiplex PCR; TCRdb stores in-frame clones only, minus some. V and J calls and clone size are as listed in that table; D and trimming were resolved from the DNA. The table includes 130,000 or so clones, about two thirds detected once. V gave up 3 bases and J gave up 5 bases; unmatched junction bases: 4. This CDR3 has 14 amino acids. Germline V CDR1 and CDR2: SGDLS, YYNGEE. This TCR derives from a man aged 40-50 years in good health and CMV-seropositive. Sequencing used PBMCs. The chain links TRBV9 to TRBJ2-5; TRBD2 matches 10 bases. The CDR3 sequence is CASSASGSEETQYF. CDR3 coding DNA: TGTGCCAGCAGCGCTAGCGGGAGTGAGGAGACCCAGTACTTC.